The 14 T cell receptor beta chains below all came from one sample that was sequenced in a study of response to subunit inactivated influenza vaccine. TCRdb reprocessed the RT-PCR reads via MiXCR and lists one record per CDR3 protein. The sample lists some 480,000 distinct CDR3 sequences; about a tenth were seen once. The specimen was PBMCs from blood, collected roughly 45 days after vaccination. These receptors were obtained from a man aged 50 to 59 who received an inactivated influenza vaccine.

J is TRBJ1-1 and V is TRBV5-1; 7 nucleotides agree with TRBD1. V was pared by 4 bases and J by 4 bases, with 10 bases of the junction left unmatched. The CDR3 is 15 residues long. Germline lookup yields CDR1 SGHRS and CDR2 YFSETQ. DNA for the CDR3: TGCGCCAGCAGCCCACAGGGGAGACGAGGCACTGAAGCTTTCTTT. Protein product: CASSPQGRRGTEAFF.

This clonotype was counted between two and nine times. The genes are TRBV6-6 and TRBJ2-3; D call uncertain. Between the trimmed V and J ends, which lost 6 bases and 5 bases, there was a span of 6 bases. CDR3 length equals 11 residues. Germline V gives CDR1 MNHNY, CDR2 SVGAGI (reference sequence). The CDR3 DNA is TGTGCCAGCAGCTTCGTAGATACGCAGTATTTT. This gives the protein CASSFVDTQYF.

This clonotype came up a few times. The chain employs TRBV5-1 and TRBJ2-5, with D maybe TRBD1 (6 bases). The length of the CDR3 is 15 residues. V was pared by 1 base and J by 5 bases, with 15 bases between. CDR1 and CDR2 from the germline V gene are SGHRS and YFSETQ. CDR3 amino acids: CASSLQAGARETQYF. The CDR3, as DNA: TGCGCCAGCAGCTTGCAGGCAGGGGCCAGGGAGACCCAGTACTTC.

This clonotype has just a few counts. The rearrangement uses TRBV20-1 and TRBJ1-1, with 10 bases fitting TRBD1. CDR1 and CDR2 from the germline V gene are DFQATT and SNEGSKA (reference sequence). V shed 3 bases, J shed 8 bases, and the junction held 9 bases outside the gene matches. CDR3 length equals 14 residues. The DNA of the CDR3 is TGCAGTGCTAGCCGACAGGGGGCCCTTTCGGAAGCTTTCTTT. Its translation: CSASRQGALSEAFF.

This clonotype has a count of ten or more. V is TRBV15 and J is TRBJ2-1, with D perhaps matching TRBD2 (5 bases). Trimming removed 0 bases at V and 7 bases at J, with 7 bases between. The CDR3 sequence is 13 residues long. Germline loops: CDR1 LNHNV, CDR2 YYDKDF (reference sequence). The CDR3 protein is CATSRDRRNEQFF. For the CDR3, the DNA is TGTGCCACCAGCAGAGATCGGAGGAATGAGCAGTTCTTC.

The sample holds many counts of this clonotype. The gene calls are TRBV10-3 and TRBJ2-1; D uncertain. Trimming pared 6 bases from V and 0 bases from J, leaving 9 bases between. CDR1 ENHRY and CDR2 SYGVKD come from the germline V gene. The CDR3 sequence is 14 residues long. The CDR3 region is CAIRNRSSYNEQFF. CDR3 DNA sequence: TGTGCCATCAGAAACCGTAGCTCCTACAATGAGCAGTTCTTC.

Many counts were recorded for this clonotype. The chain links TRBV7-3 to TRBJ2-3, with 12 bases matching TRBD2. V dropped 6 bases and J dropped 0; count of bases not matched to a gene: 13. The CDR3 has 19 amino acids. Germline CDR1 SGHTA, CDR2 FQGTGA. CDR3 DNA: TGTGCCAGCAGGCCTAATCTAGCGGGAGGGCCTTCTAGCACAGATACGCAGTATTTT. It encodes CASRPNLAGGPSSTDTQYF.

The chain couples TRBV28 to TRBJ1-2; no clear D gene. CDR1 and CDR2 (germline): MDHEN, SYDVKM. V was clipped by 4 bases and J by 4 bases, with 13 bases between them. This CDR3 spans 14 amino acids. In DNA form, the CDR3 reads TGTGCCAGCAGTTCGGCCACCGTCGGCTATGGCTACACCTTC. It specifies CASSSATVGYGYTF.

A word on this clonotype: This sequence may be a read error, since a much larger clone differs from it by one base. The chain recombines TRBV20-1 with TRBJ2-3; TRBD2 might be the D (7 bases). CDR1 and CDR2 from the germline V gene are DFQATT and SNEGSKA (reference sequence). This CDR3 spans 13 amino acids. The CDR3 region is CSASGGLTDTHYF. The CDR3 DNA follows: TGCAGTGCTAGCGGGGGGCTAACAGATACGCATTATTTT.

V gene TRBV15 combines with J gene TRBJ2-2, with 12 bases fitting TRBD2. Looked up from germline, CDR1 is LNHNV and CDR2 is YYDKDF (reference sequence). The CDR3 covers 15 residues. V shed 3 bases, J shed 5 bases, and the junction held 1 base outside the gene matches. The CDR3 region has the DNA TGTGCCACCAGCAGGGGACTAGCGGGTACCGGGGAGCTGTTTTTT. This sequence encodes CATSRGLAGTGELFF.

This clonotype occurred many times. V and J are TRBV20-1 and TRBJ2-7; TRBD1 agrees at 10 bases. Germline assignment: CDR1 DFQATT and CDR2 SNEGSKA (reference sequence). The CDR3 totals 14 residues. V lost 6 bases to trimming and J lost 5 bases; unmatched junction nucleotides: 10. The CDR3 reads CSARAWDRGHEQYF. CDR3 nucleotides: TGCAGTGCCCGTGCTTGGGACAGGGGCCACGAGCAGTACTTC.

CDR3 bases: TGCGCCAGCAGCTCTGGGCCGGGGAACAATCAGCCCCAGCATTTT. Amino acid sequence: CASSSGPGNNQPQHF. The chain has TRBV4-1 and TRBJ1-5; D is uncertain. V was clipped by 5 bases and J by 3 bases, with 14 bases between them. Per the germline V gene, CDR1 is MGHRA and CDR2 is YSYEKL. The CDR3 contains 15 residues.

This clonotype was detected many times. This chain connects TRBV12-3 or TRBV12-4 to TRBJ1-4; no definite D call. The V and J ends lost 6 bases and 7 bases respectively, with 9 bases between them. This CDR3 comprises 12 residues. This CDR3 is CASSPWGEKLFF. CDR3 in DNA: TGTGCCAGCAGCCCTTGGGGTGAAAAACTGTTTTTT.

The chain is built from TRBV7-3 and TRBJ2-7; TRBD2 is a possible D gene (5 bases). The germline V and J ends were trimmed by 1 base and 6 bases, with 13 bases remaining between them. There are 14 residues in the CDR3. Germline V gives CDR1 SGHTA, CDR2 FQGTGA. The CDR3 sequence: CASSLNGEPAEQYF. The CDR3 bases are TGTGCCAGCAGCTTAAATGGGGAGCCGGCCGAGCAGTACTTC.